A single sample is the source of the 9 T cell receptor beta chains below, sequenced in a study of beta chain features in type 1 diabetes. Notes on the study in general: Type 1 diabetes patients had TCRB CDR3s that were shorter (moderately but significantly so) in all four CD4+ subsets.

Expressed TCRB transcripts were sequenced after all isolated RNA was converted to cDNA. TCRdb's table, derived via immunoSEQ multiplex PCR, lists solely in-frame clones and lacks some. The table lists approximately 730,000 clones, about an eighth of them singletons. Their cognate antigens are unknown. Sequenced sample: naive CD4+ T cells from blood. The receptors derive from a man younger than 35 with type 1 diabetes.

The chain employs TRBV7-8 and TRBJ1-3; no clear D. Looked up from germline, CDR1 is SGHVS and CDR2 is FQNEAQ. The V end was cut by 1 base, the J end by 3 bases, with 7 bases between. The CDR3 extends over 14 amino acids. CDR3 in DNA: TGTGCCAGCAGCTTAGTGGGGAGTGGAAACACCATATATTTT. Residues: CASSLVGSGNTIYF.

This clone was observed a few times. CDR3: CASSEGEGNQPQHF. CDR3 nucleotide sequence: TGCGCCAGCAGTGAAGGGGAAGGCAATCAGCCCCAGCATTTT. J is TRBJ1-5 and V is TRBV10-2, with D possibly TRBD1 on 5 matching bases. The CDR3 is 14 amino acids. Germline V CDR1 and CDR2: WSHSY, SAAADI. Trimming pared 3 bases from V and 2 bases from J, leaving 8 bases between.

This clone has a handful of counts. The chain links TRBV28 to TRBJ2-7, with D maybe TRBD1 (7 bases). Germline V gene data show CDR1 as MDHEN and CDR2 as SYDVKM. V dropped 1 base and J dropped 10 bases, with 20 bases sitting between them. The CDR3 has 15 residues. Here the CDR3 DNA reads TGTGCCAGCAGTTTATCGACAGGGAGGTCTGACCACCAGTACTTC. This codes for CASSLSTGRSDHQYF.

This clone was found a few times. The V and J genes are TRBV10-1 and TRBJ1-1, with TRBD1 matching over 7 bases. Germline CDR1 reads WNHNN; CDR2 reads SYGVQD (reference sequence). The CDR3 runs to 14 residues. J lost 4 bases, V lost 3 bases, and 5 bases had no gene match. The CDR3 is CASSEGGWSTEAFF. DNA for the CDR3: TGCGCCAGCAGTGAAGGGGGCTGGAGCACTGAAGCTTTCTTT.

This clone was counted a few times. The chain uses TRBV28 and TRBJ2-7; 8 positions match TRBD1. The CDR3 has 14 residues. In germline, CDR1 is MDHEN, CDR2 SYDVKM. The V gene end was trimmed by 6 bases and the J gene end by 2 bases; junction bases not matched to a gene: 6. CDR3 nucleotides: TGTGCCAGCAGCTCGGGACAGGACCCCTACGAGCAGTACTTC. It codes for CASSSGQDPYEQYF.

A few counts support this clone. This chain connects TRBV5-1 to TRBJ2-7; D is perhaps TRBD1 (5 bases). V lost 4 bases and J 2 bases, leaving 7 bases between the germline ends. This CDR3 comprises 12 residues. Germline V gives CDR1 SGHRS, CDR2 YFSETQ. The CDR3 protein is CASSLTAYEQYF. CDR3 in DNA: TGCGCCAGCAGCCTGACAGCCTACGAGCAGTACTTC.

A single count supports this clone. The gene calls are TRBV5-6 and TRBJ2-3; 9 nucleotides agree with TRBD1. Germline CDR1 is SGHDT and CDR2 is YYEEEE. The ends lost 1 base at V and 4 bases at J; junction bases unmatched: 7. The CDR3 totals 16 residues. CDR3: CASSLRGQGFADTQYF. CDR3 in DNA: TGTGCCAGCAGCTTGAGGGGACAGGGTTTCGCAGATACGCAGTATTTT.

This clone was seen a few times. The V gene is TRBV10-3, the J gene TRBJ2-5; 9 bases are shared with TRBD2. Germline CDR1 reads ENHRY; CDR2 reads SYGVKD. CDR3 length equals 13 residues. V lost 7 bases and J lost 5; bases outside the gene matches: 5. The CDR3 DNA is TGTGCCATCATGGGTAGCGGGGGCGAGACCCAGTACTTC. It translates to CAIMGSGGETQYF.

The V call is TRBV4-1, the J call TRBJ1-2; 7 bases map to TRBD1. Germline CDR1 and CDR2: MGHRA and YSYEKL. With 0 bases clipped from V and 2 bases from J, the junction kept 6 bases outside the gene matches. The CDR3 is 16 amino acids. CDR3 protein: CASSQDIRGENYGYTF. CDR3 sequence (DNA): TGCGCCAGCAGCCAAGATATCAGGGGGGAAAACTATGGCTACACCTTC.